This T cell receptor beta chain was observed in a study of CD8 T cells in ankylosing spondylitis. The CDR3 extends over 14 amino acids. Germline lookup yields CDR1 KGHSH and CDR2 LQKENI. V was trimmed by 3 bases and J by 4 bases, leaving 9 bases between them. Via MiXCR, TCRdb re-called the 5' RACE reads, giving one row per CDR3 protein. The sample comprises around 770,000 distinct CDR3 sequences, 15% to 20% of which are singletons, and around 19% rests with the top ten. A remark on this clonotype: Its antigen is unidentified.

Overall study findings and caveats: What seemed typical of ankylosing spondylitis blood was a TCR beta motif built from fewer than ten highly homologous variants.

The J gene is TRBJ2-2, the V gene TRBV18; tentatively, D is TRBD1 (6 bases). The TCR comes from a male donor with ankylosing spondylitis. What was sequenced was blood, either unsorted or a sorted T cell fraction (not recorded which). The CDR3 here is CASSPGAVTGELFF. In nucleotides, the CDR3 is TGTGCCAGCTCACCGGGGGCAGTCACCGGGGAGCTGTTTTTT.